The following is a T cell receptor beta chain sequence with its context. Here immunoSEQ multiplex PCR was the method, and the copy in TCRdb shows in-frame clones only, minus some. The repertoire consists of just over 35,000 clones, with 93% occurring once and the leading ten covering 0.35% to 0.45%. These data come from a study of T cell changes during pregnancy in multiple sclerosis. J was trimmed by 0 bases and V by 5 bases; bases with no gene match: 5. Germline CDR1 reads SEHNR; CDR2 reads FQNEAQ (reference sequence). This CDR3 region has 16 residues. This clonotype was obtained from a female donor with multiple sclerosis, enrolled in a pregnancy study. This chain links TRBV7-9 with TRBJ2-2; 8 bases are a match to TRBD1. This specimen was CD4+ T cells from peripheral blood mononuclear cells, taken in the first trimester of pregnancy. CDR3 in amino acids: CASSPTGVPNTGELFF. CDR3 DNA: TGTGCCAGCAGCCCGACAGGGGTACCGAACACCGGGGAGCTGTTTTTT.